The clone carrying this T cell receptor (beta chain) has more than one count but fewer than ten. This record belongs to a study of T-cell reconstitution after alpha-beta-depleted transplantation in children. Unique molecular identifiers were used to barcode this TCRbeta library. From the PCR reads, TCRdb called clonotypes with MiXCR, one entry per CDR3 protein. The table has about 340,000 distinct CDR3 sequences, 10% seen once. Material: PBMCs from the stem cell graft donor, obtained from the stem cell graft. The TCR was taken from a human donor who donated a stem cell graft to a child with acute lymphoblastic leukemia.

The CDR3 region has the DNA TGTGCCAGCAGCTTGGAGGGAAACGTCCCCTATAATTCACCCCTCCACTTT. It codes for CASSLEGNVPYNSPLHF. This chain links TRBV5-6 with TRBJ1-6; D not resolved. V lost 0 bases and J lost 2, with 12 bases in between. The CDR3 runs 17 residues. In germline, CDR1 is SGHDT, CDR2 YYEEEE.